This TCR beta chain was captured by sequencing in a study of T cells expressing NK-cell markers. Across the study: Serological testing identified seven of the eight sequenced donors as HCMV-seropositive and one as seronegative.

TCRdb re-analyzed the 5' RACE reads; it lists each CDR3 protein once, without DNA. Its table records hundreds of thousands of distinct CDR3 sequences. As for this clonotype: The antigen is not known.

Study-level points and caveats: These clonotypes additionally ranked first within the CD3+CD56-NKG2C+ fraction of a few donors.

The CDR3 has 14 residues. Germline V gene lookup returns CDR1 MNHNS and CDR2 SASEGT. J is TRBJ1-1 and V is TRBV6-1; TCRdb picks TRBD1, but there is no DNA to check that call. This receptor was taken from a man aged 18-69 years in good health. The sequenced sample consisted of blood T cells: a sorted CD56 or NKG2C T cell subset, CD4+ or CD8+ T cells, or bulk PBMC T cells (not recorded which). CDR3 sequence: CASGTGKMNTEAFF.